The 17 T cell receptor beta chains below come from one sample, sequenced in a study of beta chain features in type 1 diabetes. As every portion of the isolated RNA was reverse transcribed, the sequencing read expressed TCRB transcripts. The table came from immunoSEQ multiplex PCR; TCRdb's copy has only in-frame clones and leaves some out. The sample has roughly 240,000 clones, over 65% seen once; the top ten hold about 0.05%. Sample: naive CD4+ T cells from blood. The receptors were gathered from a man aged 30 to 39 in good health.

The rearrangement links TRBV28 to TRBJ2-1; D remains unclear. The germline V and J ends were trimmed by 3 bases and 3 bases, with 15 bases remaining between them. This CDR3 spans 16 amino acids. CDR1 is MDHEN, CDR2 SYDVKM, per germline. CDR3 in DNA: TGTGCCAGCAGTTTGGCCCCAGGCGGCTACTACAATGAGCAGTTCTTC. Translated: CASSLAPGGYYNEQFF.

The rearrangement uses TRBV19 and TRBJ2-7, with unresolved D. The germline V and J ends were trimmed by 4 bases and 6 bases, with 10 bases remaining between them. The germline V gene has CDR1 LNHDA and CDR2 SQIVND (reference sequence). The CDR3 totals 12 residues. For the CDR3, the DNA is TGTGCCAGTAGTACGCCCCCGGGCGAGCAGTACTTC. It encodes CASSTPPGEQYF.

This clone was seen only a few times. The chain employs TRBV25-1 and TRBJ2-7; D uncertain. This CDR3 spans 15 amino acids. Germline loops: CDR1 MGHDK, CDR2 SYGVNS. V was shortened by 1 base and J by 0 bases, with 10 bases between the two germline ends. CDR3 DNA: TGTGCCAGCAGTGAATCTGGAAGTCCCTCCTACGAGCAGTACTTC. This sequence encodes CASSESGSPSYEQYF.

This chain joins TRBV29-1 and TRBJ1-3; D ambiguous. Germline assignment: CDR1 SQVTM and CDR2 ANQGSEA. CDR3 length equals 12 residues. V was pared by 5 bases and J by 4 bases, with 9 bases between. The CDR3 reads CSVRLQGNTIYF. CDR3 nucleotide sequence: TGCAGCGTTCGTCTACAGGGAAACACCATATATTTT.

V and J are TRBV15 and TRBJ2-1, with a weak D call TRBD2 (6 bases). The CDR3 totals 14 residues. The V end lost 5 bases, the J end lost 9 bases, and 17 bases lay between the germline ends. Germline CDR1 reads LNHNV; CDR2 reads YYDKDF (reference sequence). The CDR3 protein is CATSSQFGGSEQFF. DNA of the CDR3: TGTGCCACCAGCTCTCAATTTGGAGGGTCTGAGCAGTTCTTC.

This rearrangement joins TRBV6-6 to TRBJ1-1, with a weak D call TRBD1 (5 bases). Deletions cut 7 bases from V and 4 bases from J, with 13 bases between. The CDR3 length is 13 residues. The germline CDR1 and CDR2 sequences are MNHNY and SVGAGI (reference sequence). As DNA, the CDR3 is TGTGCCAGCACCCCGTCCGGGGCCACTGAAGCTTTCTTT. Its translation: CASTPSGATEAFF.

Of note for this clone: Different DNA sequences within this sample yield the same CDR3. The genes are TRBV7-9 and TRBJ2-3; no definite D call. CDR3 length: 13 residues. CDR1 and CDR2 from the germline V gene are SEHNR and FQNEAQ (reference sequence). Deletions cut 2 bases from V and 2 bases from J, with 5 bases between. DNA for the CDR3: TGTGCCAGCAGCTTAAGCCTCACAGATACGCAGTATTTT. This codes for CASSLSLTDTQYF.

This rearrangement joins TRBV28 to TRBJ2-7; D remains unclear. The V and J ends lost 5 bases and 6 bases respectively, with 14 bases between them. Germline V gives CDR1 MDHEN, CDR2 SYDVKM. This CDR3 spans 13 amino acids. The CDR3 sequence: CASSTRTGREQYF. CDR3 DNA: TGTGCCAGCAGTACCCGGACCGGCCGCGAGCAGTACTTC. Variable domain in full (rest from reference TRBV28 and TRBJ2-7): DVKVTQSSRYLVKRTGEKVFLECVQDMDHENMFWYRQDPGLGLRLIYFSYDVKMKEKGDIPEGYSVSREKKERFSLILESASTNQTSMYLCASSTRTGREQYFGPGTRLTVT.

The chain employs TRBV30 and TRBJ2-1; 8 bases match TRBD2. The CDR3 consists of 14 residues. The germline V gene encodes CDR1 GTSNPN and CDR2 SVGIG (reference sequence). After removal of 4 bases from V and 10 bases from J, the junction contained 12 bases not matched to a gene. CDR3 sequence: CAWTAVLAGSEQFF. CDR3 coding DNA: TGTGCCTGGACCGCAGTCCTAGCGGGTTCAGAGCAGTTCTTC. The complete variable domain, with remaining parts taken from reference TRBV30 and TRBJ2-1, reads SQTIHQWPATLVQPVGSPLSLECTVEGTSNPNLYWYRQAAGRGLQLLFYSVGIGQISSEVPQNLSASRPQDRQFILSSKKLLLSDSGFYLCAWTAVLAGSEQFFGPGTRLTVL.

The CDR3: CASRPTDRGASIQYF. The CDR3 nucleotides read TGTGCCAGCAGACCGACGGACAGGGGAGCGAGCATTCAGTACTTC. The gene calls are TRBV6-6 and TRBJ2-4; TRBD1 aligns across 9 bases. CDR1 MNHNY and CDR2 SVGAGI come from the germline V gene (reference sequence). The CDR3 is 15 residues long. With 6 bases clipped from V and 9 bases from J, the junction kept 12 bases outside the gene matches.

This clone has a handful of counts. The rearrangement links TRBV18 to TRBJ2-5; D gene ambiguous. The CDR3 is 10 amino acids. Trimming removed 4 bases at V and 4 bases at J, with 1 base between. CDR1 and CDR2 from the germline V gene are KGHSH and LQKENI. CDR3 sequence reads: CASSRETQYF. The DNA for the CDR3 is TGTGCCAGCTCACGAGAGACCCAGTACTTC.

This clone was seen only a few times. This chain connects TRBV7-9 to TRBJ1-1; D is undetermined. CDR3 length: 13 residues. Trimming stripped 8 bases from V and 0 bases from J, with 10 bases between. Per the germline V gene, CDR1 is SEHNR and CDR2 is FQNEAQ (reference sequence). Written as DNA, the CDR3 is TGTGCCAGCCGGACGGTGATGAACACTGAAGCTTTCTTT. Encoded protein: CASRTVMNTEAFF.

This clone was picked up one time. Here the CDR3 reads CSVDRANTEAFF. The CDR3 DNA sequence: TGCAGCGTCGACAGGGCCAACACTGAAGCTTTCTTT. The J gene is TRBJ1-1, the V gene TRBV29-1; 7 bases are shared with TRBD1. The CDR3 contains 12 residues. Germline CDR1 reads SQVTM; CDR2 reads ANQGSEA. V trimming: 6 bases; J trimming: 2 bases; junction bases outside the gene matches: 3.

In its sample, this clone was seen once. The rearrangement joins TRBV30 to TRBJ2-7; D possibly uses TRBD1 or TRBD2 (5 bases each). This CDR3 has 13 residues. Germline-derived CDR1 and CDR2 are GTSNPN and SVGIG (reference sequence). With 3 bases removed from V and 2 bases from J, the gap between germline ends came to 11 bases. Written as DNA, the CDR3 is TGTGCCTGGAGGCCGGGACCCACCTACGAGCAGTACTTC. Encoded protein: CAWRPGPTYEQYF.

The J gene is TRBJ1-2, the V gene TRBV29-1; TRBD1 agrees at 9 bases. Germline V gene sequence: CDR1 SQVTM, CDR2 ANQGSEA. V lost 4 bases, J lost 5 bases, and 11 bases stayed unmatched. The CDR3 totals 15 residues. As DNA, the CDR3 is TGCAGCGTTGTTAGAACGACAGGGGGAGGTTATGGCTACACCTTC. Amino acid sequence: CSVVRTTGGGYGYTF.

V gene TRBV10-3 combines with J gene TRBJ2-1; D is uncertain. Germline CDR1 and CDR2: ENHRY and SYGVKD. The V end was cut by 3 bases, the J end by 0 bases, with 9 bases between. The CDR3 consists of 15 residues. CDR3 sequence (DNA): TGTGCCATCAGTGATAGGTCCAGCTCCTACAATGAGCAGTTCTTC. Translation: CAISDRSSSYNEQFF.

The V call is TRBV29-1, the J call TRBJ1-2; TRBD1 aligns across 9 bases. V lost 6 bases to trimming and J lost 3 bases; unmatched junction nucleotides: 2. This CDR3 spans 12 amino acids. The germline V gene encodes CDR1 SQVTM and CDR2 ANQGSEA. CDR3 protein: CSVGQGDYGYTF. Written as DNA, the CDR3 is TGCAGCGTGGGACAGGGCGACTATGGCTACACCTTC.